Following are 32 T cell receptor beta chains from one sample sequenced in a study of Graves' ophthalmopathy and Graves' hyperthyroidism. Transcripts of RNA were the source for amplifying TCR beta CDR3 regions. The first round was an RT-PCR with HTBI primers, and the second round was a multiplex PCR. TCRdb re-called the multiplex PCR reads through MiXCR, storing one row per CDR3 protein. The data show 450,000 or so distinct CDR3 sequences, with 13% to 15% seen just once and 8% to 10% held by the top ten. The sample was blood. The receptors were gathered from a woman in her thirties with Graves' ophthalmopathy.

This clonotype came up many times. This rearrangement joins TRBV7-2 to TRBJ2-7; D possibly matches TRBD1 or TRBD2 (5 bases each). The CDR3 is 14 residues long. The germline gives CDR1 SGHTA, CDR2 FQGNSA. The V end was cut by 1 base, the J end by 5 bases, with 12 bases between. The CDR3 nucleotides read TGTGCCAGCAGCTTAGTGGGACGCCCCCACGAGCAGTACTTC. As protein: CASSLVGRPHEQYF.

This clonotype occurred many times. The gene calls are TRBV10-3 and TRBJ1-6, with 8 bases fitting TRBD1. Germline V CDR1 and CDR2: ENHRY, SYGVKD. This CDR3 contains 14 residues. Unmatched junction bases numbered 4, after V lost 4 bases and J lost 8 bases. The CDR3 region is CAISAAGGHSPLHF. The CDR3, as DNA: TGTGCCATCAGTGCCGCAGGGGGCCATTCACCCCTCCACTTT.

This clonotype was observed at least ten times. V is TRBV7-9 and J is TRBJ2-7; 9 bases are shared with TRBD1. Germline CDR1 reads SEHNR; CDR2 reads FQNEAQ (reference sequence). The CDR3 totals 15 residues. V shed 6 bases, J shed 5 bases, and the junction held 11 bases outside the gene matches. The CDR3 nucleotides read TGTGCCAGCAGGGCCGGGACAGGGCTCCCTGACGAGCAGTACTTC. Its translation: CASRAGTGLPDEQYF. Looking up the rest from reference TRBV7-9 and TRBJ2-7 gives the full variable domain: DTGVSQNPRHKITKRGQNVTFRCDPISEHNRLYWYRQTLGQGPEFLTYFQNEAQLEKSRLLSDRFSAERPKGSFSTLEIQRTEQGDSAMYLCASRAGTGLPDEQYFGPGTRLTVT.

This clonotype appeared many times. The chain recombines TRBV6-1 with TRBJ1-1; D remains unclear. V gave up 5 bases and J gave up 3 bases, with 7 bases separating them. In germline, CDR1 is MNHNS, CDR2 SASEGT. The CDR3 is 12 amino acids. The CDR3 DNA follows: TGTGCCAGCAGTCCAATCCACACTGAAGCTTTCTTT. It yields the protein CASSPIHTEAFF.

This clonotype was observed at least ten times. This chain joins TRBV6-5 and TRBJ1-3, with D unresolved. CDR3 size: 13 residues. CDR1 is MNHEY and CDR2 is SVGAGI in the germline V gene. Trimming stripped 2 bases from V and 8 bases from J, with 10 bases between. The CDR3 loop is CASSYGRRDTIYF. In DNA, the CDR3 is TGTGCCAGCAGTTACGGACGAAGAGACACCATATATTTT.

This clonotype has at least ten counts. The chain employs TRBV27 and TRBJ1-3, with TRBD1 as a possible D gene (5 bases). V lost 7 bases and J 8 bases, leaving 9 bases between the germline ends. This CDR3 is built from 11 residues. CDR1 and CDR2 (germline): MNHEY, SMNVEV (reference sequence). The CDR3 region is CASIGGDTIYF. For the CDR3, the DNA is TGTGCCAGCATTGGGGGAGACACCATATATTTT.

The chain links TRBV30 to TRBJ2-5, with D perhaps TRBD1 (6 bases). The CDR3 totals 13 residues. V was cut by 4 bases and J by 5 bases, with 14 bases left in between. The germline V gene has CDR1 GTSNPN and CDR2 SVGIG (reference sequence). Here the CDR3 DNA reads TGTGCCTGGAATCACAGGGCTTTCGAGACCCAGTACTTC. This codes for CAWNHRAFETQYF.

This clonotype was observed a few times. The rearrangement uses TRBV27 and TRBJ2-3; weak D call: TRBD2 (5 bases). CDR3 size: 16 residues. Looked up from germline, CDR1 is MNHEY and CDR2 is SMNVEV (reference sequence). V dropped 4 bases and J dropped 1 base, with 15 bases sitting between them. CDR3 nucleotide sequence: TGTGCCAGCAGTTCCCTTACGGAGGCAGGCACAGATACGCAGTATTTT. Amino acids: CASSSLTEAGTDTQYF.

This clonotype has a handful of counts. The rearrangement links TRBV7-9 to TRBJ2-5, with D unresolved. The CDR3 length is 12 residues. The V gene lost 1 base and the J gene lost 12 bases, with 12 bases spanning the gap. Per the germline V gene, CDR1 is SEHNR and CDR2 is FQNEAQ (reference sequence). The chain's CDR3 is CASSLGDLDEYF. The CDR3 DNA follows: TGTGCCAGCAGCTTAGGGGATTTGGATGAGTACTTC.

This clonotype has at least ten counts. The V and J genes are TRBV30 and TRBJ1-2; D is ambiguous. V lost 2 bases and J 6 bases, leaving 13 bases between the germline ends. Looked up from germline, CDR1 is GTSNPN and CDR2 is SVGIG (reference sequence). The CDR3 is made up of 13 amino acids. CDR3 amino acids: CAWSIKWVDGYTF. Here the CDR3 DNA reads TGTGCCTGGAGTATCAAATGGGTGGATGGCTACACCTTC.

For this clonotype: A much larger clone lies a single base off, so this may be a read error. The V call is TRBV6-2 or TRBV6-3, the J call TRBJ2-7; 8 bases are shared with TRBD2. Losses at the gene ends were 7 bases for V and 4 bases for J; bases not matched to a gene: 6. CDR1 and CDR2 (germline): MNHEY, SVGEGT. CDR3 size: 13 residues. Here the CDR3 reads CASTSSGGYEQYF. The CDR3 DNA follows: TGTGCCAGCACCTCGAGCGGGGGTTACGAGCAGTACTTC.

This clonotype was seen at least ten times. The genes are TRBV7-9 and TRBJ2-2, with D unclear. Trimming took 1 base from V and 5 from J, leaving 8 bases between them. This CDR3 spans 14 amino acids. Germline V gene lookup returns CDR1 SEHNR and CDR2 FQNEAQ (reference sequence). Here the CDR3 reads CASSLDGLTGELFF. The CDR3 DNA reads TGTGCCAGCAGCTTAGACGGCCTGACCGGGGAGCTGTTTTTT.

This clonotype was seen a handful of times. The V and J genes are TRBV10-3 and TRBJ2-7, with D maybe TRBD1 (6 bases). This CDR3 region has 12 residues. Germline V lookup: CDR1 ENHRY, CDR2 SYGVKD. V dropped 10 bases and J dropped 3 bases, with 13 bases sitting between them. The CDR3 is CATRDTFYEQYF. For the CDR3, the DNA is TGTGCCACCCGGGACACCTTCTACGAGCAGTACTTC.

This clonotype was found many times. The chain links TRBV6-5 to TRBJ1-2; D is unclear. CDR3 size: 12 residues. V was trimmed by 6 bases and J by 4 bases, leaving 9 bases between them. Per the germline V gene, CDR1 is MNHEY and CDR2 is SVGAGI. The chain's CDR3 is CASRTELYGYTF. CDR3 DNA: TGTGCCAGCAGGACGGAACTCTATGGCTACACCTTC.

At least ten counts were recorded for this clonotype. The chain links TRBV5-1 to TRBJ1-1; D perhaps matches TRBD1 (6 bases). From germline, CDR1 is SGHRS and CDR2 YFSETQ. Trimming removed 0 bases from V and 4 bases from J, with 13 bases in between. CDR3 length: 15 amino acids. CDR3 sequence (DNA): TGCGCCAGCAGCTTGGGGGGGCAGGCGGGCACTGAAGCTTTCTTT. Its translation is CASSLGGQAGTEAFF.

In its sample, this clonotype was seen many times. The V and J genes are TRBV11-2 and TRBJ2-2; D uncertain. V dropped 4 bases and J dropped 2 bases, with 14 bases sitting between them. This CDR3 is 16 amino acids long. The V gene's germline CDR1 is SGHAT and CDR2 FQNNGV. The CDR3 protein is CASSYNRWTNTGELFF. The CDR3, as DNA: TGTGCCAGCAGCTACAACCGATGGACCAACACCGGGGAGCTGTTTTTT.

A few counts support this clonotype. The CDR3 reads CASSLVGGDEETQYF. In nucleotides, the CDR3 is TGTGCCAGCAGCTTAGTAGGGGGGGACGAAGAGACCCAGTACTTC. The chain combines TRBV11-2 with TRBJ2-5; D may be TRBD2 (7 bases). This CDR3 is built from 15 residues. V dropped 1 base and J dropped 3 bases, with 12 bases sitting between them. In germline, CDR1 is SGHAT, CDR2 FQNNGV.

The V and J genes are TRBV30 and TRBJ2-2; D may be TRBD1 or TRBD2 (6 bases each). Germline V gene sequence: CDR1 GTSNPN, CDR2 SVGIG (reference sequence). The CDR3 spans 15 residues. Deletions cut 4 bases from V and 9 bases from J, with 21 bases between. DNA for the CDR3: TGTGCCTGGACCAGGGCGGGGACACCTCCCCGGGAGCTGTTTTTT. Translating gives CAWTRAGTPPRELFF.

This clonotype was counted ten times or more. This chain uses TRBV5-1 with TRBJ1-1; possibly TRBD1 for D (5 bases). V was trimmed by 0 bases and J by 5 bases, leaving 11 bases between them. The CDR3 totals 14 residues. CDR1 SGHRS and CDR2 YFSETQ come from the germline V gene. The CDR3, as DNA: TGCGCCAGCAGCTTGGCCCAGGGATGGACTGAAGCTTTCTTT. Translated, it gives CASSLAQGWTEAFF.

The chain has TRBV18 and TRBJ2-7; 8 bases fit TRBD2. The CDR3 spans 14 residues. Germline V gene sequence: CDR1 KGHSH, CDR2 LQKENI. The V segment lost 5 bases and the J segment 5 bases; nucleotides outside the gene matches: 8. The CDR3 nucleotides read TGTGCCAGCTCAAACACCGGGACTAGTGACGAGCAGTACTTC. Its protein is CASSNTGTSDEQYF.

There are many counts of this clonotype. The J gene is TRBJ1-2, the V gene TRBV6-1; D not certain. Germline CDR1 is MNHNS and CDR2 is SASEGT. The CDR3 is 13 residues long. Trimming took off 0 bases at V and 4 bases at J, with 6 bases between the two ends. CDR3: CASSEALGYGYTF. CDR3 DNA: TGTGCCAGCAGTGAAGCCCTAGGCTATGGCTACACCTTC.

This clonotype has ten or more counts. The chain joins TRBV28 to TRBJ1-5; no definite D call. This CDR3 is 16 amino acids long. Per germline, CDR1 MDHEN and CDR2 SYDVKM. V was pared by 1 base and J by 4 bases, with 14 bases between. CDR3 residues: CASSLLGADLNQPQHF. CDR3 coding DNA: TGTGCCAGCAGTTTATTGGGCGCGGACTTAAATCAGCCCCAGCATTTT.

This clonotype was seen repeatedly, ten times or more. The V gene is TRBV19, the J gene TRBJ2-2; 9 positions match TRBD1. This CDR3 region has 15 residues. Germline-derived CDR1 and CDR2 are LNHDA and SQIVND (reference sequence). J lost 5 bases, V lost 5 bases, and 6 bases had no gene match. CDR3 sequence reads: CASSDRDRETGELFF. The CDR3 region has the DNA TGTGCCAGTAGTGACCGGGACAGGGAAACCGGGGAGCTGTTTTTT.

The chain has TRBV10-3 and TRBJ2-5; the D gene is possibly TRBD1 (7 bases). The CDR3 is 14 residues long. Germline V lookup: CDR1 ENHRY, CDR2 SYGVKD. Trimming shortened V by 4 bases and J by 7 bases, and 16 bases separated the two germline ends. In DNA, the CDR3 is TGTGCCATCAGTGCCCAGGGGGAGGAGGGGACCCAGTACTTC. It codes for CAISAQGEEGTQYF.

Many counts were recorded for this clonotype. The chain couples TRBV11-2 to TRBJ1-5; D unresolved. Germline CDR1 is SGHAT and CDR2 is FQNNGV. The CDR3 loop spans 14 amino acids. The V end lost 1 base, the J end lost 9 bases, and 13 bases lay between the germline ends. The CDR3 reads CASSLGPGMRPQHF. CDR3 in DNA: TGTGCCAGCAGCTTAGGGCCGGGTATGAGGCCCCAGCATTTT.

This clonotype was found once. The chain is built from TRBV7-3 and TRBJ2-7; the D gene is possibly TRBD1 (5 bases). The V and J ends lost 2 bases and 1 base respectively, with 12 bases between them. Germline V CDR1 and CDR2: SGHTA, FQGTGA. This CDR3 has 15 residues. CDR3 sequence reads: CASSLYPGPSYEQYF. CDR3 in DNA: TGTGCCAGCAGCTTATACCCAGGGCCATCCTACGAGCAGTACTTC.

The table lists this clonotype with a few counts. The rearrangement uses TRBV11-2 and TRBJ1-2, with D possibly matching TRBD1 (6 bases). Germline V gives CDR1 SGHAT, CDR2 FQNNGV. Between the trimmed V and J ends, which lost 4 bases and 4 bases, there was a span of 19 bases. The CDR3 is made up of 16 amino acids. The CDR3 here is CASSSNSGQSLYGYTF. CDR3 DNA sequence: TGTGCCAGCAGCTCGAACTCCGGACAGTCTCTCTATGGCTACACCTTC.

The chain joins TRBV6-1 to TRBJ1-5; weak D call: TRBD1 (6 bases). The CDR3 has 17 amino acids. Germline lookup yields CDR1 MNHNS and CDR2 SASEGT. Deletions cut 0 bases from V and 5 bases from J, with 17 bases between. Here the CDR3 reads CASSEAIGTRGDQPQHF. CDR3 nucleotide sequence: TGTGCCAGCAGTGAAGCTATTGGGACACGGGGGGATCAGCCCCAGCATTTT.

This clonotype was seen at least ten times. J is TRBJ2-2 and V is TRBV19, with 11 bases aligning to TRBD2. V trimming: 3 bases; J trimming: 1 base; junction bases outside the gene matches: 4. The length of the CDR3 is 17 residues. Germline CDR1 reads LNHDA; CDR2 reads SQIVND (reference sequence). DNA of the CDR3: TGTGCCAGTAGTATCCTAGCGGGGGGCTTGAACACCGGGGAGCTGTTTTTT. This gives the protein CASSILAGGLNTGELFF.

This clonotype came up many times. The chain couples TRBV28 to TRBJ2-5, with TRBD1 matching over 10 bases. The CDR3 contains 15 residues. The V segment lost 6 bases and the J segment 5 bases; nucleotides outside the gene matches: 9. Germline CDR1 and CDR2: MDHEN and SYDVKM. The CDR3 reads CASSRPGQGSETQYF. Here the CDR3 DNA reads TGTGCCAGCAGCCGACCGGGACAGGGGTCGGAGACCCAGTACTTC.

This clonotype was seen only a few times. A clone one base away is much larger, so this may be a read error. The chain recombines TRBV28 with TRBJ1-6; D unresolved. CDR3 length: 13 residues. The germline V gene has CDR1 MDHEN and CDR2 SYDVKM. CDR3 amino acids: CASRAVYNSHLHF. Written as DNA, the CDR3 is TGTGCCAGCAGGGCCGTATATAATTCACACCTCCACTTT.

The CDR3 coding sequence is TGTGCCAGCAGCGAACAGGGTGGAGAGACCCAGTACTTC. It codes for CASSEQGGETQYF. J is TRBJ2-5 and V is TRBV7-2, with D maybe TRBD1 (6 bases). This CDR3 has 13 amino acids. Germline V lookup: CDR1 SGHTA, CDR2 FQGNSA. V was clipped by 5 bases and J by 4 bases, with 11 bases between them.